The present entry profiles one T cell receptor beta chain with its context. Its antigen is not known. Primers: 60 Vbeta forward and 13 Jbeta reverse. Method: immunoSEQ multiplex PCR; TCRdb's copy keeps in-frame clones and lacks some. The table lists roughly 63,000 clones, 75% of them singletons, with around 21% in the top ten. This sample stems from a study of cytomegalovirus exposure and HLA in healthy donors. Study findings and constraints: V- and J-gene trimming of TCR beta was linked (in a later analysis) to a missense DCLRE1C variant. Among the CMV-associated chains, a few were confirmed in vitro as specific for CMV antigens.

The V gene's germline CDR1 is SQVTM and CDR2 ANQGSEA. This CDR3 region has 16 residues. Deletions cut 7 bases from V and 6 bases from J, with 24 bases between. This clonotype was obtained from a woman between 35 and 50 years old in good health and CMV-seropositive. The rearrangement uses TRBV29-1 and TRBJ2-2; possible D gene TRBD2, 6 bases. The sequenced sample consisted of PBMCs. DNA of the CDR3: TGCAGCGCTCTCACCCAGGGTGGGGGAGGTGCCGGGGAGCTGTTTTTT. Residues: CSALTQGGGGAGELFF.